Shown below are 28 T cell receptor beta chains from a single sample sequenced in a study of T-cell memory formation after mild COVID-19. TCRdb reprocessed the 5' RACE reads with MiXCR, giving one entry per CDR3 protein. The data contain approximately 300,000 distinct CDR3 sequences, under 8.5% of them singletons. Material: PBMCs or a T cell subset sorted from them (not recorded which). The receptor source for this set is a man aged 18 to 29 who had mild COVID-19 (a few samples of this study predate the infection). Cell type and time point are not known.

This clonotype showed up just a few times. The gene calls are TRBV9 and TRBJ2-3; the match to TRBD2 covers 7 bases. V trimming: 2 bases; J trimming: 4 bases; junction bases outside the gene matches: 7. CDR1 and CDR2 (germline): SGDLS, YYNGEE. The CDR3 spans 15 residues. DNA for the CDR3: TGTGCCAGCAGCGTGACCAGCGGGGTCGCAGATACGCAGTATTTT. This sequence encodes CASSVTSGVADTQYF.

In its sample, this clonotype was seen a few times. The chain combines TRBV5-1 with TRBJ2-3; 8 nucleotides align to TRBD2. This CDR3 contains 15 residues. Per the germline V gene, CDR1 is SGHRS and CDR2 is YFSETQ. The V segment lost 4 bases and the J segment 0 bases; nucleotides outside the gene matches: 4. The CDR3 reads CASSPGLESTDTQYF. In DNA, the CDR3 is TGCGCCAGCAGCCCGGGACTAGAAAGCACAGATACGCAGTATTTT.

The chain joins TRBV7-3 to TRBJ2-3; TRBD1 matches at 8 bases. The CDR3 has 17 residues. Germline CDR1 is SGHTA and CDR2 is FQGTGA. Germline trimming cut 4 bases from V and 1 base from J; bases unmatched to any gene: 10. The CDR3: CASSSDREIWGTDTQYF. DNA of the CDR3: TGTGCCAGCAGCTCGGACAGGGAAATTTGGGGCACAGATACGCAGTATTTT.

This clonotype was detected only a few times. The chain combines TRBV7-9 with TRBJ1-2, with D perhaps matching TRBD1 (6 bases). Germline CDR1 and CDR2: SEHNR and FQNEAQ (reference sequence). There are 13 residues in the CDR3. V was pared by 5 bases and J by 6 bases, with 13 bases between. The CDR3 loop is CASSRGGANGYTF. CDR3 sequence (DNA): TGTGCCAGCAGCCGAGGGGGGGCGAATGGCTACACCTTC.

There are many counts of this clonotype. The V and J genes are TRBV5-1 and TRBJ2-3; TRBD1 matches at 10 bases. Germline V gene sequence: CDR1 SGHRS, CDR2 YFSETQ. The trim removed 4 bases at V and 4 bases at J, leaving 6 bases unmatched. CDR3 length: 15 residues. CDR3 bases: TGCGCCAGCAGCCGTAGGACAGGGGGTTCAGATACGCAGTATTTT. This encodes CASSRRTGGSDTQYF.

A few counts support this clonotype. This chain uses TRBV5-1 with TRBJ2-7; D not resolved. Between the trimmed V and J ends, which lost 4 bases and 3 bases, there was a span of 14 bases. The CDR3 has 14 residues. Germline lookup yields CDR1 SGHRS and CDR2 YFSETQ. The CDR3: CASSALTVHYEQYF. The CDR3 region has the DNA TGCGCCAGCAGCGCTTTAACGGTCCACTACGAGCAGTACTTC.

V usage is TRBV12-3 or TRBV12-4 and J usage is TRBJ2-7; maybe TRBD1 (6 bases). With 6 bases removed from V and 0 bases from J, the gap between germline ends came to 9 bases. This CDR3 has 13 residues. CDR3 loop: CASRGDNSYEQYF. As DNA, the CDR3 is TGTGCCAGCAGGGGGGACAACTCCTACGAGCAGTACTTC.

There are a few counts of this clonotype. The chain carries TRBV29-1 and TRBJ2-5; D might be TRBD2 (6 bases). V was cut by 5 bases and J by 1 base, with 8 bases left in between. Germline lookup yields CDR1 SQVTM and CDR2 ANQGSEA. The CDR3 has 12 residues. The CDR3 coding sequence is TGCAGCGTTTCCGGGGGCCAAGAGACCCAGTACTTC. Amino acids: CSVSGGQETQYF.

This chain joins TRBV6-2 or TRBV6-3 and TRBJ2-1; D is tentatively TRBD1 or TRBD2 (5 bases each). The CDR3 runs 15 residues. The germline V gene has CDR1 MNHEY and CDR2 SVGEGT. The V gene lost 9 bases and the J gene lost 7 bases, with 22 bases spanning the gap. DNA for the CDR3: TGTGCCAGTAGTACCTTAAGGGGCTCGGGAAATGAGCAGTTCTTC. It yields the protein CASSTLRGSGNEQFF.

This chain connects TRBV5-1 to TRBJ2-1; TRBD2 aligns across 14 bases. The CDR3 is 15 residues long. Germline trimming cut 4 bases from V and 9 bases from J; bases unmatched to any gene: 6. Germline lookup yields CDR1 SGHRS and CDR2 YFSETQ. CDR3 protein: CASSPGTSGSAEQFF. The CDR3 nucleotides are TGCGCCAGCAGCCCCGGGACTAGCGGGAGCGCTGAGCAGTTCTTC.

CDR3 bases: TGTGCCAGCAGACGGAACAGGGGGCAGCCCCAGCATTTT. As protein: CASRRNRGQPQHF. The chain couples TRBV5-6 to TRBJ1-5, with 8 bases identical to TRBD1. CDR1 and CDR2 from the germline V gene are SGHDT and YYEEEE. J was trimmed by 7 bases and V by 5 bases; bases with no gene match: 5. The CDR3 is 13 residues long. Filled out from reference TRBV5-6 and TRBJ1-5, the complete variable domain reads DAGVTQSPTHLIKTRGQQVTLRCSPKSGHDTVSWYQQALGQGPQFIFQYYEEEERQRGNFPDRFSGHQFPNYSSELNVNALLLGDSALYLCASRRNRGQPQHFGDGTRLSIL.

This clonotype was counted many times. V and J are TRBV7-9 and TRBJ2-1, with TRBD2 as a possible D gene (6 bases). CDR3 length: 15 amino acids. V lost 7 bases and J 0 bases, leaving 13 bases between the germline ends. Germline V gene sequence: CDR1 SEHNR, CDR2 FQNEAQ (reference sequence). The CDR3 DNA reads TGTGCCAGCAACGGTTGGGACTTCTCCTACAATGAGCAGTTCTTC. This translates into CASNGWDFSYNEQFF.

The chain has TRBV7-2 and TRBJ1-2; a possible D gene is TRBD1 (5 bases). The CDR3 covers 15 residues. The germline gives CDR1 SGHTA, CDR2 FQGNSA. The V gene lost 5 bases and the J gene lost 0 bases, with 13 bases spanning the gap. The CDR3 protein is CASSPGGVTNYGYTF. The CDR3 DNA follows: TGTGCCAGCAGCCCGGGGGGAGTAACTAACTATGGCTACACCTTC.

In this sample, this clonotype turned up a few times. The rearrangement joins TRBV7-6 to TRBJ2-1, with 7 bases lining up with TRBD2. CDR1 and CDR2 from the germline V gene are SGHVS and FNYEAQ. V shed 2 bases and J 5 bases; nucleotides not matched to a gene: 3. The CDR3 loop spans 14 amino acids. In nucleotides, the CDR3 is TGTGCCAGCAGCTTACCTAGCGGAAACAATGAGCAGTTCTTC. Its translation is CASSLPSGNNEQFF.

This clonotype was detected ten times or more. The V and J genes are TRBV23-1 and TRBJ2-5; 10 bases align to TRBD2. TRBV23-1 is an ORF, with its function uncertain. This CDR3 spans 16 amino acids. V lost 2 bases and J lost 1; bases outside the gene matches: 4. CDR3 bases: TGCGCCAGCAGTCAACGGCTAGCGGGGGCCCAAGAGACCCAGTACTTC. It codes for CASSQRLAGAQETQYF.

The sample holds many counts of this clonotype. The chain employs TRBV7-2 and TRBJ2-2; D is possibly TRBD2 (5 bases). The CDR3 contains 14 residues. Trimming removed 1 base from V and 3 bases from J, with 6 bases in between. CDR1 and CDR2 (germline): SGHTA, FQGNSA. The CDR3 region is CASSLGEYTGELFF. CDR3 coding DNA: TGTGCCAGCAGCTTAGGGGAGTACACCGGGGAGCTGTTTTTT.

Remarks on this clonotype: This may arise from a read error, as a much more abundant clone is one base away. This chain joins TRBV12-3 or TRBV12-4 and TRBJ1-4; D is unclear. The CDR3 loop spans 13 amino acids. V gave up 3 bases and J gave up 7 bases, with 9 bases separating them. DNA of the CDR3: TGTGCCAGCAGTTTTGGGAAAGCTGAAAAACTGTTTTTT. Translating gives CASSFGKAEKLFF.

Note on this clonotype: At one end, the junction sequence differs from germline, possibly due to a read error. The V and J genes are TRBV7-2 and TRBJ2-7; the D gene could be TRBD1 or TRBD2 (6 bases each). The CDR3 spans 15 residues. The germline V gene has CDR1 SGHTA and CDR2 FQGNSA. CDR3 coding DNA: TGTGCCAGCAGCCTAGCCGGGGGCCCCCTCTACGAGCAGTACTTC. This encodes CASSLAGGPLYEQYF.

V and J are TRBV9 and TRBJ2-2; D is possibly TRBD2 (5 bases). Germline-derived CDR1 and CDR2 are SGDLS and YYNGEE. CDR3 length equals 16 residues. Trimming left V 0 bases short and J 6 bases short, with 15 bases between. Here the CDR3 reads CASSVERSPLPGELFF. DNA of the CDR3: TGTGCCAGCAGCGTAGAGCGGTCGCCCCTCCCCGGGGAGCTGTTTTTT.

The chain links TRBV4-2 to TRBJ1-2; D possibly corresponds to TRBD1 (6 bases). This CDR3 region has 13 residues. The V gene lost 3 bases and the J gene lost 2 bases, with 7 bases spanning the gap. CDR1 LGHNA and CDR2 YNFKEQ come from the germline V gene. CDR3 loop: CASSHGQNYGYTF. As DNA, the CDR3 is TGTGCCAGCAGCCACGGACAGAACTATGGCTACACCTTC.

This clonotype showed up many times. V usage is TRBV10-3 and J usage is TRBJ1-5; D ambiguous. The CDR3 extends over 12 amino acids. V was trimmed by 3 bases and J by 2 bases, leaving 2 bases between them. Germline V lookup: CDR1 ENHRY, CDR2 SYGVKD. The CDR3 is CAISDGNQPQHF. In DNA, the CDR3 is TGTGCCATCAGTGACGGCAATCAGCCCCAGCATTTT.

This clonotype was seen at least ten times. The V call is TRBV7-9, the J call TRBJ2-3; tentative D call: TRBD2 (7 bases). Between the trimmed V and J ends, which lost 5 bases and 2 bases, there was a span of 14 bases. The germline gives CDR1 SEHNR, CDR2 FQNEAQ (reference sequence). The CDR3 is 15 residues long. The CDR3 spells CASSLLGGATDTQYF. The CDR3 bases are TGTGCCAGCAGCCTTTTAGGGGGGGCCACAGATACGCAGTATTTT.

The gene calls are TRBV5-4 and TRBJ1-4, with TRBD1 identical over 7 bases. Germline assignment: CDR1 SGHNT and CDR2 YYREEE (reference sequence). After removal of 2 bases from V and 8 bases from J, the junction contained 6 bases not matched to a gene. CDR3 length: 14 amino acids. The CDR3, as DNA: TGTGCCAGCAGCTTTTTCCGGGACAGCGAAAAACTGTTTTTT. As protein: CASSFFRDSEKLFF.

This clonotype was seen a handful of times. The genes are TRBV20-1 and TRBJ2-7; D gene unclear. The CDR3 contains 14 residues. The germline CDR1 and CDR2 sequences are DFQATT and SNEGSKA (reference sequence). With 3 bases removed from V and 4 bases from J, the gap between germline ends came to 16 bases. In DNA, the CDR3 is TGCAGTGCTAGGGCGTCCGGAGCCAAATACGAGCAGTACGTC. The encoded protein is CSARASGAKYEQYV.

V gene TRBV4-1 combines with J gene TRBJ2-5, with TRBD2 matching over 10 bases. The V segment lost 0 bases and the J segment 0 bases; nucleotides outside the gene matches: 4. This CDR3 contains 17 residues. In germline, CDR1 is MGHRA, CDR2 YSYEKL. The CDR3 protein is CASSQDTTSGDQETQYF. CDR3 DNA: TGCGCCAGCAGCCAAGATACAACTAGCGGGGACCAAGAGACCCAGTACTTC.

There are a few counts of this clonotype. The rearrangement uses TRBV12-3 or TRBV12-4 and TRBJ2-7; D ambiguous. V shed 0 bases and J shed 2 bases, with 11 bases lying between them. The CDR3 spans 15 residues. CDR3: CASSLALWKTYEQYF. The DNA of the CDR3 is TGTGCCAGCAGTTTAGCGCTATGGAAAACCTACGAGCAGTACTTC.

The V call is TRBV12-3 or TRBV12-4, the J call TRBJ2-5, with 7 bases identical to TRBD2. With 7 bases clipped from V and 5 bases from J, the junction kept 4 bases outside the gene matches. There are 12 residues in the CDR3. The CDR3, as DNA: TGTGCCAGCAAGCGGGGAGGGGAGACCCAGTACTTC. Its translation: CASKRGGETQYF.

A few counts support this clonotype. The rearrangement uses TRBV6-5 and TRBJ2-2; 9 bases are a match to TRBD2. CDR3 length: 16 amino acids. Unmatched junction bases numbered 4, after V lost 4 bases and J lost 1 base. Germline V lookup: CDR1 MNHEY, CDR2 SVGAGI. CDR3 in DNA: TGTGCCAGCAGTTTGCGGGGGGGAGTGAACACCGGGGAGCTGTTTTTT. Amino acids: CASSLRGGVNTGELFF.